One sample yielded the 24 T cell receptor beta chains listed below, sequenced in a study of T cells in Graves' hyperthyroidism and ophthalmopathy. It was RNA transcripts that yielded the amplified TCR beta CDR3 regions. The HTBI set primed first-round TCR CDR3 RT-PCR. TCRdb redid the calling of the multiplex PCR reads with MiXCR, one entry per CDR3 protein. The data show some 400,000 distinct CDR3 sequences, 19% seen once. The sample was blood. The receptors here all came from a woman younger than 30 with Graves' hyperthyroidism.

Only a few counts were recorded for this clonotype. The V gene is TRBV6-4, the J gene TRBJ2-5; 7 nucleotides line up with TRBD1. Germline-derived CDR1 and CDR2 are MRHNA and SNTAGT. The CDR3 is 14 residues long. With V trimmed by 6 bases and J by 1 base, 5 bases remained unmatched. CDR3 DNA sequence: TGTGCCAGCAGAGGGACAGTGATCCAAGAGACCCAGTACTTC. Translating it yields CASRGTVIQETQYF.

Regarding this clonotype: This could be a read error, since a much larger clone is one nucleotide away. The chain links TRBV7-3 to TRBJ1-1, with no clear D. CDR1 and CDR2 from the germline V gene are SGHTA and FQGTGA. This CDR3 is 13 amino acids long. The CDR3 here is CASSLYLNTEACF. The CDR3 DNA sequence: TGTGCCAGCAGCTTATACTTGAACACTGAAGCTTGCTTT.

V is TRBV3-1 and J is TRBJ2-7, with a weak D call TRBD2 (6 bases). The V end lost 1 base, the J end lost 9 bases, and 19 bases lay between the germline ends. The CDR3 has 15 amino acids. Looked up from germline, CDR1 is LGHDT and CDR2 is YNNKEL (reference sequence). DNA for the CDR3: TGTGCCAGCAGCCAAGTTGGGGGGACCGAGAAAGGGCAGTACTTC. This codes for CASSQVGGTEKGQYF.

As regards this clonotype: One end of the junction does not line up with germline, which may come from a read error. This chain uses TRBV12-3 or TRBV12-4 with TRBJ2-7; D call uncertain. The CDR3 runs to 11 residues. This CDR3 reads CASSFLTEVHF. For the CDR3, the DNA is TGTGCCAGCAGTTTTTTAACCGAGGTGCACTTC.

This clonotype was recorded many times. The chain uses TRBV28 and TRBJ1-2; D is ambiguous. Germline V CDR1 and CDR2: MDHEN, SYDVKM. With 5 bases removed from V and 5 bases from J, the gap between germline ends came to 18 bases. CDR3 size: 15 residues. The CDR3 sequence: CASSGLPGLIYGYTF. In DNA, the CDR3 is TGTGCCAGCAGTGGACTCCCGGGGTTGATTTATGGCTACACCTTC.

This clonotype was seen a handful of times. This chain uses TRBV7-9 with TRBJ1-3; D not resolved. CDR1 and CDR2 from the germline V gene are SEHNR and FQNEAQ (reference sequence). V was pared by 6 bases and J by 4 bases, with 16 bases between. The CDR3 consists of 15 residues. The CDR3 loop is CASRPSGVAGNTIYF. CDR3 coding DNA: TGTGCCAGCAGGCCCTCGGGCGTCGCAGGAAACACCATATATTTT. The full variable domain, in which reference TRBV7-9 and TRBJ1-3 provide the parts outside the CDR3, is DTGVSQNPRHKITKRGQNVTFRCDPISEHNRLYWYRQTLGQGPEFLTYFQNEAQLEKSRLLSDRFSAERPKGSFSTLEIQRTEQGDSAMYLCASRPSGVAGNTIYFGEGSWLTVV.

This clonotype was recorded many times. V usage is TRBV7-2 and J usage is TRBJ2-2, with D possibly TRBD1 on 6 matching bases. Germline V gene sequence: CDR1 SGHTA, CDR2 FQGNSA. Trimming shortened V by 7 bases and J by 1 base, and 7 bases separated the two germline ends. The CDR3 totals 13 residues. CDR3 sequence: CASKGVNTGELFF. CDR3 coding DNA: TGTGCCAGCAAGGGGGTGAACACCGGGGAGCTGTTTTTT. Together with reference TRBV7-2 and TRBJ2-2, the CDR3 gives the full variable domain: GAGVSQSPSNKVTEKGKDVELRCDPISGHTALYWYRQSLGQGLEFLIYFQGNSAPDKSGLPSDRFSAERTGGSVSTLTIQRTQQEDSAVYLCASKGVNTGELFFGEGSRLTVL.

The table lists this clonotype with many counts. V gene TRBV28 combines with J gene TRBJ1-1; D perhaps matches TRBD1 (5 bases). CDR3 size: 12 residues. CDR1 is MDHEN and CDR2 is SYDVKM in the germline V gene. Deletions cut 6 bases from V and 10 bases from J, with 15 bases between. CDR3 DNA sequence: TGTGCCAGCAGCTCCCCCGGGGGGGGAGCTTTCTTT. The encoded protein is CASSSPGGGAFF.

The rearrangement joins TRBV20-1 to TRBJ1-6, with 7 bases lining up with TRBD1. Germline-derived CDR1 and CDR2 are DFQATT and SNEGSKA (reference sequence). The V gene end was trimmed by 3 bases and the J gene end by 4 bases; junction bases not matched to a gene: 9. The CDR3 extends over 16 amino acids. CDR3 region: CSASGPGQHYNSPLHF. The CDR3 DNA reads TGCAGTGCTAGTGGCCCGGGACAGCATTATAATTCACCCCTCCACTTT.

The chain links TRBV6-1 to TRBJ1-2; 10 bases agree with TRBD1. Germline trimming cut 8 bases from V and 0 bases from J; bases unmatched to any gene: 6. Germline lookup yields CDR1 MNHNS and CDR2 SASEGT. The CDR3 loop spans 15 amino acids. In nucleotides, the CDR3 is TGTGCCAGCGGTAGACAGGGGGCCGCTAACTATGGCTACACCTTC. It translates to CASGRQGAANYGYTF.

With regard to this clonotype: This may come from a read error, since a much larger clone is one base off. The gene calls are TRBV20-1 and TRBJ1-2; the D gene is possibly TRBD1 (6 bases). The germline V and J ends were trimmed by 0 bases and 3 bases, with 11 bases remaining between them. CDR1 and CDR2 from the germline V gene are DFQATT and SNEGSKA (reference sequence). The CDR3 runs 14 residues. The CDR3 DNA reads TGCAGTGCTAGAGACCAGGACAGTTACTATGGCTACACCTTC. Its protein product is CSARDQDSYYGYTF.

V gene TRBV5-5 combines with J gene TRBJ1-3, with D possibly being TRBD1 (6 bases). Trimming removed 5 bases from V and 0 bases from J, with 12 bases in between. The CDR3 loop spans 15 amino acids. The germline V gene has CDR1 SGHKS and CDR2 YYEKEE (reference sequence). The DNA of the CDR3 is TGTGCCAGCAGTCTGGAGGACAGCTCTGGAAACACCATATATTTT. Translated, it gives CASSLEDSSGNTIYF.

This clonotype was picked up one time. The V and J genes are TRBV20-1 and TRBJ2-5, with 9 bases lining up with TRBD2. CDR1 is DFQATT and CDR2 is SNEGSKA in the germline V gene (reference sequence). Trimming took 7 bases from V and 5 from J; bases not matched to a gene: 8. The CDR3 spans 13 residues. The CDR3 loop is CSVLSGGRETQYF. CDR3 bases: TGCAGTGTCCTTAGCGGGGGACGGGAGACCCAGTACTTC.

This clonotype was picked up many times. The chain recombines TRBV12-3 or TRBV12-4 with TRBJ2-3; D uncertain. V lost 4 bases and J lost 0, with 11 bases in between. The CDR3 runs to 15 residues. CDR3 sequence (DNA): TGTGCCAGCAGTTCACAACGAGGTAGCACAGATACGCAGTATTTT. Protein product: CASSSQRGSTDTQYF.

In DNA form, the CDR3 reads TGTGCCAGCTCGCCTACGCAGACAGGAATCCGCTCTGGAAACACCATATATTTT. As protein: CASSPTQTGIRSGNTIYF. This sequence joins TRBV18 and TRBJ1-3, with D maybe TRBD1 (6 bases). In germline, CDR1 is KGHSH, CDR2 LQKENI. This CDR3 comprises 18 residues. V lost 6 bases to trimming and J lost 0 bases, with 21 bases between them.

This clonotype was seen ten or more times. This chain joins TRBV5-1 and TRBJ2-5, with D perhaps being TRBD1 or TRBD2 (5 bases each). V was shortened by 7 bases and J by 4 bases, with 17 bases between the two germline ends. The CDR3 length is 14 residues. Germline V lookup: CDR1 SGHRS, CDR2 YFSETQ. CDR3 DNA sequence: TGCGCCAGCGCCTTTACGGGGCCCCGAGAGACCCAGTACTTC. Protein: CASAFTGPRETQYF. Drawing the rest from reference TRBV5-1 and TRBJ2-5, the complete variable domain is KAGVTQTPRYLIKTRGQQVTLSCSPISGHRSVSWYQQTPGQGLQFLFEYFSETQRNKGNFPGRFSGRQFSNSRSEMNVSTLELGDSALYLCASAFTGPRETQYFGPGTRLLVL.

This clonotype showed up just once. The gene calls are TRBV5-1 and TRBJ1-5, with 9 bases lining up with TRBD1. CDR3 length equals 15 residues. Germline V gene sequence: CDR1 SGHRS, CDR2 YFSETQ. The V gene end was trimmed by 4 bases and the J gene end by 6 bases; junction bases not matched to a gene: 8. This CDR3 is CASSPNRGLAQPQHF. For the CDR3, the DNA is TGCGCCAGCAGCCCGAACAGGGGGCTGGCTCAGCCCCAGCATTTT.

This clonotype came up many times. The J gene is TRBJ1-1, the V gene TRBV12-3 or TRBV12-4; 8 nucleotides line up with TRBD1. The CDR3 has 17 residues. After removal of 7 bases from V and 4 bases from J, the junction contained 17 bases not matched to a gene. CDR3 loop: CASTLAPRTGWSTEAFF. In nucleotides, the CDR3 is TGTGCCAGCACTCTTGCCCCCCGGACAGGGTGGAGCACTGAAGCTTTCTTT.

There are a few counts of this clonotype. The CDR3 loop is CASSLPGQGETQYF. CDR3 coding DNA: TGCGCCAGCAGCTTGCCGGGACAGGGAGAAACCCAGTACTTC. The chain uses TRBV5-1 and TRBJ2-5, with 9 bases that match TRBD1. Germline values: CDR1 SGHRS, CDR2 YFSETQ. The CDR3 runs to 14 residues. V trimming: 1 base; J trimming: 8 bases; junction bases outside the gene matches: 6.

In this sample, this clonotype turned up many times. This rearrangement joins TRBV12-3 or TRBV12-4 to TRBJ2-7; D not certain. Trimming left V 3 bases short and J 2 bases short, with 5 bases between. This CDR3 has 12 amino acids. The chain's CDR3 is CASSFGAYEQYF. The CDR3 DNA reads TGTGCCAGCAGTTTTGGGGCCTACGAGCAGTACTTC.

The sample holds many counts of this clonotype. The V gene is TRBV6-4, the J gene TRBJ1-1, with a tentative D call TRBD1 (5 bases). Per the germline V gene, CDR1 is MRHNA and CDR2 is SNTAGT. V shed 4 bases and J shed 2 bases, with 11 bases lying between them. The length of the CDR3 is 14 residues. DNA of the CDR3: TGTGCCAGCAGTGCGCAGGGTTTAAACACTGAAGCTTTCTTT. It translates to CASSAQGLNTEAFF.

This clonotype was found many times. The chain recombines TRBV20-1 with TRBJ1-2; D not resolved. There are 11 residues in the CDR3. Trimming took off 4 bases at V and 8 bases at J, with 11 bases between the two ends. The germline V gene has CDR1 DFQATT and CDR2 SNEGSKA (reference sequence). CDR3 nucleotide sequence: TGCAGTGCTAACAACCCCTACGGCTACACCTTC. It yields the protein CSANNPYGYTF.

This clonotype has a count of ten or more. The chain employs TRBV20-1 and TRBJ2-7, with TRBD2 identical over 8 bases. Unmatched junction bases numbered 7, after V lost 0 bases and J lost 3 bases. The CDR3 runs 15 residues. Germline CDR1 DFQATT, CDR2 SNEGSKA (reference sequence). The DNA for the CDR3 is TGCAGTGCTAGAGACGCGGGGGGCCGGAGCTACGAGCAGTACTTC. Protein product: CSARDAGGRSYEQYF.

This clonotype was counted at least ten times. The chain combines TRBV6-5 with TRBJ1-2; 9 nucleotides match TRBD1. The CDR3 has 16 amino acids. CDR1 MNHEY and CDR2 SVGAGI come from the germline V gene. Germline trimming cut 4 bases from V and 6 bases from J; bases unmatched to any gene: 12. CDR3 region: CASSSGTGIPADGYTF. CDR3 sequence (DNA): TGTGCCAGCAGTTCCGGGACAGGGATCCCCGCGGATGGCTACACCTTC.